This is a list of T cell receptor beta chains from one sample in a study of cytomegalovirus exposure and HLA in healthy donors. Assay used: immunoSEQ multiplex PCR; TCRdb lists only in-frame clones, some missing. The sample records about 170,000 clones, about 79% being singletons. Material for sequencing was PBMCs. The receptors shown here come from a female donor in good health and CMV-seronegative. Both conserved end residues are part of each CDR3. The D gene is left open where the match is weak. Clone sizes are given selectively: once, few, many, or a class where the clone is expanded.

j_call d_call v_call clone_size cdr3_aa cdr3_nt
TRBJ2-7 TRBD2 TRBV4-2 NA CASGGGSGEGSYEQYF TGTGCCAGCGGAGGGGGTAGCGGGGAAGGCTCCTACGAGCAGTACTTC
TRBJ2-7 TRBD2 TRBV28 NA CASSLLGGAYEQYF TGTGCCAGCAGTTTATTGGGAGGGGCCTACGAGCAGTACTTC
TRBJ1-1 TRBD1 TRBV30 NA CALDRGGNTEAFF TGTGCCTTGGACAGGGGCGGGAACACTGAAGCTTTCTTT
TRBJ1-2 NA TRBV7-9 NA CASSSLAGLYGGNYGYTF TGTGCCAGCAGCTCTCTGGCAGGGTTGTATGGAGGGAACTATGGCTACACCTTC
TRBJ2-5 TRBD2 TRBV19 NA CASRSGRGGETQYF TGTGCCAGTAGATCGGGACGGGGAGGGGAGACCCAGTACTTC
TRBJ2-6 NA TRBV7-9 NA CASSQIQGSGANVLTF TGTGCCAGCAGTCAAATCCAGGGTTCTGGGGCCAACGTCCTGACTTTC
TRBJ2-6 NA TRBV7-3 NA CASSLKGGGNLYSGANVLTF TGTGCCAGCAGCTTAAAGGGTGGAGGGAACCTATACTCTGGGGCCAACGTCCTGACTTTC
TRBJ2-1 TRBD1 TRBV11-1 once CASSLEGQASNNEQFF TGTGCCAGCAGCTTAGAAGGACAGGCATCCAACAATGAGCAGTTCTTC
TRBJ2-7 NA TRBV27 NA CASGLSVGFYEQYF TGTGCCAGCGGTCTAAGTGTCGGGTTCTACGAGCAGTACTTC
TRBJ2-7 NA TRBV6-5 NA CASSYSSPLYEQYF TGTGCCAGCAGTTACTCGAGCCCTCTTTACGAGCAGTACTTC
TRBJ2-7 TRBD1 TRBV27 NA CASRGTGGWDEQYF TGTGCCAGCAGGGGGACAGGGGGTTGGGACGAGCAGTACTTC
TRBJ2-2 TRBD2 TRBV2 once CASSEPSGSTGTGELFF TGTGCCAGCAGTGAGCCAAGCGGGAGTACGGGCACCGGGGAGCTGTTTTTT
TRBJ2-1 NA TRBV29-1 NA CSVPGLTSYNEQFF TGCAGCGTACCCGGACTGACGTCCTACAATGAGCAGTTCTTC
TRBJ2-5 NA TRBV7-9 NA CASSSPLEGETQYF TGTGCCAGCAGCTCCCCCCTGGAGGGAGAGACCCAGTACTTC
TRBJ1-5 NA TRBV4-3 few CASSQVRGDQPQHF TGCGCCAGCAGCCAAGTCAGGGGCGATCAGCCCCAGCATTTT
TRBJ2-5 TRBD1 TRBV5-1 few CASSPRTGTLQETQYF TGCGCCAGCAGCCCTCGGACAGGGACGCTCCAAGAGACCCAGTACTTC
TRBJ2-1 NA TRBV7-6 NA CASNGASRERQFF TGTGCCAGCAACGGAGCCAGCCGGGAGCGGCAGTTCTTC
TRBJ2-1 TRBD1 TRBV11-3 few CASGRQGRIEQFF TGTGCCAGCGGGAGACAGGGTAGAATTGAGCAGTTCTTC
TRBJ2-3 TRBD1 TRBV5-1 few CASSLTGTGSTDTQYF TGCGCCAGCAGCTTAACCGGGACAGGGAGCACAGATACGCAGTATTTT
TRBJ1-3 NA TRBV4-2 NA CASSQVWRAGNTIYF TGTGCCAGCAGCCAAGTGTGGAGGGCTGGAAACACCATATATTTT
TRBJ2-7 NA TRBV6-5 NA CASSSPRLLADEQYF TGTGCCAGCAGTTCCCCCCGATTACTCGCCGACGAGCAGTACTTC
TRBJ1-1 TRBD1 TRBV15 NA CATGRGRTEAFF TGTGCCACCGGCAGGGGGCGGACTGAAGCTTTCTTT
TRBJ2-2 NA TRBV5-4 NA CASSLDGRTGELFF TGTGCCAGCAGCTTGGATGGGCGTACCGGGGAGCTGTTTTTT
TRBJ2-7 TRBD2 TRBV5-1 NA CASSLVAGNSYEQYF TGCGCCAGCAGCCTCGTAGCGGGGAACTCCTACGAGCAGTACTTC
TRBJ2-1 TRBD1 TRBV4-3 once CASSQEGDSYNEQFF TGCGCCAGCAGCCAAGAAGGGGACAGCTACAATGAGCAGTTCTTC
TRBJ2-6 NA TRBV4-3 NA CASSQDKEVPAF TGCGCCAGCAGCCAAGATAAGGAGGTCCCGGCTTTC
TRBJ2-7 TRBD2 TRBV7-2 NA CASSSVAGVTAEQYF TGTGCCAGCAGCTCTGTAGCGGGAGTTACGGCCGAGCAGTACTTC
TRBJ2-5 NA TRBV21-1 NA CASSKGHSSGGQETQYF TGTGCCAGCAGCAAAGGCCATTCTAGCGGCGGACAAGAGACCCAGTACTTC
TRBJ1-3 NA TRBV5-1 NA CASSAGGGNTIYF TGCGCCAGCAGCGCTGGAGGAGGAAACACCATATATTTT
TRBJ2-2 NA TRBV7-2 NA CASRLAGVKGGELFF TGTGCCAGCAGGTTGGCGGGCGTCAAAGGCGGGGAGCTGTTTTTT
TRBJ2-3 NA TRBV16 NA CASSQARGNTDTQYF TGTGCCAGCAGCCAAGCCAGGGGAAACACAGATACGCAGTATTTT
TRBJ2-7 TRBD1 TRBV10-1 NA CASSENHRGNFTYEQYF TGCGCCAGCAGCGAAAATCACAGGGGGAACTTCACCTACGAGCAGTACTTC
TRBJ1-2 NA TRBV21-1 NA CASRIRYGYTF TGTGCCAGCAGAATCCGCTATGGCTACACCTTC
TRBJ1-2 NA TRBV25-1 NA CASSEWELYTF TGTGCCAGCAGTGAATGGGAGCTCTACACCTTC
TRBJ1-1 NA TRBV5-6 NA CASSLVRGGEAFF TGTGCCAGCAGCTTGGTTCGGGGAGGTGAAGCTTTCTTT
TRBJ2-3 NA TRBV5-1 NA CASWDSGTPGRNTQYF TGCGCCAGCTGGGACTCCGGGACCCCGGGTCGAAATACGCAGTATTTT
TRBJ2-5 NA TRBV4-2 NA CASSQVSVAGRETQYF TGTGCCAGCAGCCAAGTCTCAGTAGCAGGGCGGGAGACCCAGTACTTC
TRBJ2-3 NA TRBV7-2 NA CASSIDTTDTQYF TGTGCCAGCAGCATAGACACGACAGATACGCAGTATTTT
TRBJ2-3 NA TRBV12-2 NA CASATEGGNTDTQYF TGTGCAAGTGCTACCGAGGGGGGGAACACAGATACGCAGTATTTT
TRBJ1-4 TRBD1 TRBV2 NA CASSRQGPAQKLFF TGTGCCAGCAGTCGACAGGGTCCCGCCCAAAAACTGTTTTTT
TRBJ1-1 TRBD1 TRBV29-1 NA CSVNRGSVNTEAFF TGCAGCGTCAACAGGGGGAGCGTGAACACTGAAGCTTTCTTT
TRBJ1-1 NA TRBV6-5 once CASSYSAVFTEAFF TGTGCCAGCAGTTACTCCGCAGTGTTCACTGAAGCTTTCTTT
TRBJ2-2 TRBD2 TRBV4-1 few CASSTQPGLAGPGHGELFF TGCGCCAGCAGCACACAACCGGGACTAGCGGGGCCGGGGCACGGGGAGCTGTTTTTT
TRBJ1-1 NA TRBV4-1 NA CASSHEGETEAFF TGCGCCAGCAGCCACGAGGGTGAAACTGAAGCTTTCTTT
TRBJ1-6 NA TRBV7-3 NA CASSSTGGSPLHF TGTGCCAGCAGCTCAACCGGGGGTTCACCCCTCCACTTT